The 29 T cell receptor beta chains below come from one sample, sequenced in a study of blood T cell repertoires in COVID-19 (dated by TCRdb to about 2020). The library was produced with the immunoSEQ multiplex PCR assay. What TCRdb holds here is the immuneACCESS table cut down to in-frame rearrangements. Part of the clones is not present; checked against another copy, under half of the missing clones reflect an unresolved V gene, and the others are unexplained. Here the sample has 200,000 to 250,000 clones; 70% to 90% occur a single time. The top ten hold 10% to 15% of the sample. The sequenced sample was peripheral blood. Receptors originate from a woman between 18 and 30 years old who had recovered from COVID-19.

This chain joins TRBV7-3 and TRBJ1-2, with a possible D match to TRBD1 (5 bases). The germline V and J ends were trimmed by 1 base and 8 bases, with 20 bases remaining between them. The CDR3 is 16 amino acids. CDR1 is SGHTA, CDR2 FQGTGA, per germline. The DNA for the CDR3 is TGTGCCAGCAGCTTAATCGCGACAGTTAGTTTAAGCGGCTACACCTTC. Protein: CASSLIATVSLSGYTF.

CDR3 residues: CASSHIGATHEQYF. Written as DNA, the CDR3 is TGTGCCAGCAGCCACATCGGAGCTACGCACGAGCAGTACTTC. V usage is TRBV7-2 and J usage is TRBJ2-7; no clear D. V was trimmed by 5 bases and J by 5 bases, leaving 16 bases between them. CDR3 length equals 14 residues. Looked up from germline, CDR1 is SGHTA and CDR2 is FQGNSA. The full variable domain, rest sourced from reference TRBV7-2 and TRBJ2-7, is GAGVSQSPSNKVTEKGKDVELRCDPISGHTALYWYRQSLGQGLEFLIYFQGNSAPDKSGLPSDRFSAERTGGSVSTLTIQRTQQEDSAVYLCASSHIGATHEQYFGPGTRLTVT.

The CDR3 reads CASSGGTGYFEDPQHF. The CDR3 region has the DNA TGTGCCAGCAGTGGCGGGACAGGGTACTTTGAGGATCCCCAGCATTTT. J is TRBJ1-5 and V is TRBV6-1, with 9 nucleotides matching TRBD1. The CDR3 runs 16 residues. V shed 4 bases, J shed 10 bases, and the junction held 14 bases outside the gene matches. CDR1 and CDR2 (germline): MNHNS, SASEGT.

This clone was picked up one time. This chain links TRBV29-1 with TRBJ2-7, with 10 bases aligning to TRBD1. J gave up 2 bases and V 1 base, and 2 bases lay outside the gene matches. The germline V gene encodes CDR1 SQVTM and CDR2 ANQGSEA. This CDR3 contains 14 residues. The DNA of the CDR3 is TGCAGCGTTGAAGGGACAGGGGGGCCCTACGAGCAGTACTTC. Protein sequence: CSVEGTGGPYEQYF.

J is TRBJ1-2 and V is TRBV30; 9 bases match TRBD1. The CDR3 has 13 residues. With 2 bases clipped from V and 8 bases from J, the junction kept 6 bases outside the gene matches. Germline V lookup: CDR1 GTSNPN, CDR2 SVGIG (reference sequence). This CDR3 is CAWSPGQGQGYTF. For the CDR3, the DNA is TGTGCCTGGAGTCCCGGACAGGGGCAGGGCTACACCTTC.

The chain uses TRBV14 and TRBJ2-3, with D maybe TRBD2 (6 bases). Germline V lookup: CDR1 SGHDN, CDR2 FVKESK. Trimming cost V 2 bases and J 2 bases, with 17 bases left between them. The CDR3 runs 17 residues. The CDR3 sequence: CASSQSTLADLTDTQYF. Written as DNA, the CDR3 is TGTGCCAGCAGCCAATCAACATTAGCGGACCTCACAGATACGCAGTATTTT.

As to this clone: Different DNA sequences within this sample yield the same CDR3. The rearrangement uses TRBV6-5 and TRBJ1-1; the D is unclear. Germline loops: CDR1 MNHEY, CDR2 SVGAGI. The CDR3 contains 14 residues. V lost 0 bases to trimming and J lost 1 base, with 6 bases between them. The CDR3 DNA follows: TGTGCCAGCAGTTACTCGAGAGGGAACACTGAAGCTTTCTTT. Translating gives CASSYSRGNTEAFF.

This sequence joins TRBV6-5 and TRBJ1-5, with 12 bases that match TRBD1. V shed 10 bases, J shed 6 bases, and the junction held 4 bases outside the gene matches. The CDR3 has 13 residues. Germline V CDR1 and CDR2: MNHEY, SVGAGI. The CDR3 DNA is TGTGCCACCCGGGACAGGGGGCTTCAGCCCCAGCATTTT. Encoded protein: CATRDRGLQPQHF.

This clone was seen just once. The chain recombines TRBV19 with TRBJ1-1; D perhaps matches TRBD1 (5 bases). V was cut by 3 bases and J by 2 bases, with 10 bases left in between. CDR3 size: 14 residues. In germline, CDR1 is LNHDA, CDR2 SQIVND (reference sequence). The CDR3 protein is CASSIITGNTEAFF. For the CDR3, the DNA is TGTGCCAGTAGTATTATAACAGGAAACACTGAAGCTTTCTTT.

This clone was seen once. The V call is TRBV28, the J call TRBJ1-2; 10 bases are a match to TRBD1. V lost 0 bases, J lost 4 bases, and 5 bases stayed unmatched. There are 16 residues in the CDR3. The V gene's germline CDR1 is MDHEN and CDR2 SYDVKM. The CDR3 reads CASSLWTGGLSYGYTF. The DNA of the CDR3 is TGTGCCAGCAGTTTATGGACAGGGGGCCTATCCTATGGCTACACCTTC.

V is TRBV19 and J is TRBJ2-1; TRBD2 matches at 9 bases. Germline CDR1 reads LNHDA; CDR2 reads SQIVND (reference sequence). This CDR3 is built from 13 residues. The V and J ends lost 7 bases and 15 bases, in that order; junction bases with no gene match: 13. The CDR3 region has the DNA TGTGCCAGTACCACTAGCGGGCGTCTCGGTCCGTTCTTC. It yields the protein CASTTSGRLGPFF.

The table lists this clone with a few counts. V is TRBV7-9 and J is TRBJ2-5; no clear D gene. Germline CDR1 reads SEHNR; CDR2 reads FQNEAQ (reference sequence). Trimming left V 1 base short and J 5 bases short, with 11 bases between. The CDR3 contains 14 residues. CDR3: CASSLVDTRETQYF. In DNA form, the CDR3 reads TGTGCCAGCAGCTTAGTCGACACAAGGGAGACCCAGTACTTC.

CDR3 bases: TGTGCCAGCAGCTTAGGCAGGGGGTCTGGAAACACCATATATTTT. Amino acid sequence: CASSLGRGSGNTIYF. The chain combines TRBV7-6 with TRBJ1-3; 7 nucleotides line up with TRBD1. Germline lookup yields CDR1 SGHVS and CDR2 FNYEAQ. V was pared by 1 base and J by 1 base, with 1 base of the junction left unmatched. CDR3 length: 15 amino acids.

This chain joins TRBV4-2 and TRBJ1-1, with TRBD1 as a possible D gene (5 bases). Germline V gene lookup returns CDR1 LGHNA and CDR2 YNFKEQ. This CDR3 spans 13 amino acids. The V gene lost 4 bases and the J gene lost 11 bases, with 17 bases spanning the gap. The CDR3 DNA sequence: TGTGCCAGCAGCCCCCCGAGCAGGGAGGGGGCTTTCTTT. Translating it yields CASSPPSREGAFF.

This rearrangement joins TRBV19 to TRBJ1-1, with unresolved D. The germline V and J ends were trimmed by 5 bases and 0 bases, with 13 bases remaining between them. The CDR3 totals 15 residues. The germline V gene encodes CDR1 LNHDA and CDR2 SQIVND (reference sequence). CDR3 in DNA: TGTGCCAGTAGTGAACGGGGATATTTGAACACTGAAGCTTTCTTT. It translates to CASSERGYLNTEAFF.

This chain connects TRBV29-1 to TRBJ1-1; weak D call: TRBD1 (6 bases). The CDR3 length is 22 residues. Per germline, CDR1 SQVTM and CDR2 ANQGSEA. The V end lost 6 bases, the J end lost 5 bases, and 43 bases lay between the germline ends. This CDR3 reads CSVTPIIFNPRTVRTMTTEAFF. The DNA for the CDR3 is TGCAGCGTGACCCCCATTATCTTTAATCCTCGGACAGTGCGTACCATGACGACTGAAGCTTTCTTT.

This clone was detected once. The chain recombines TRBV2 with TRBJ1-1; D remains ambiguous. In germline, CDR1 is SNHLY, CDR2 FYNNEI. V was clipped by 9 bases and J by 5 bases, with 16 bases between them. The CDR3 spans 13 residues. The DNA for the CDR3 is TGTGCCAGTGCAATTGCCACGGGGACTGAAGCTTTCTTT. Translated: CASAIATGTEAFF.

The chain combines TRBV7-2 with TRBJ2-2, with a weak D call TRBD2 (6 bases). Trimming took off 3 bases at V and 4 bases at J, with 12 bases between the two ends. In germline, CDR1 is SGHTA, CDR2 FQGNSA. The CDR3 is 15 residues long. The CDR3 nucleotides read TGTGCCAGCAGCTTTGAAACTAGCCCCACCGGGGAGCTGTTTTTT. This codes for CASSFETSPTGELFF.

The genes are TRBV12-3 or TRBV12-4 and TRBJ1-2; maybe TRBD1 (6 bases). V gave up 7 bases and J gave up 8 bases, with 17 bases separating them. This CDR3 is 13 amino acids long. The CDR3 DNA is TGTGCCAGCACCCTGGGGGCAGGGATGGGCTACACCTTC. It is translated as CASTLGAGMGYTF.

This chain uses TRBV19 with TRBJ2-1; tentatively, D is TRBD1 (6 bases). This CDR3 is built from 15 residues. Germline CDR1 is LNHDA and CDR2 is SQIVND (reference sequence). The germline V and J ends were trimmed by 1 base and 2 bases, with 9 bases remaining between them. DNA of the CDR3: TGTGCCAGTAGTATAGTGACAGGCCCCTACAATGAGCAGTTCTTC. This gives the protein CASSIVTGPYNEQFF.

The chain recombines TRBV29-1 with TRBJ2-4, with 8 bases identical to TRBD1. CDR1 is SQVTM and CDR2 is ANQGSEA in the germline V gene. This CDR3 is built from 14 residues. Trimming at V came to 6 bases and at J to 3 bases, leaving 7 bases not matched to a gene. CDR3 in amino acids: CSVQGAGGKNIQYF. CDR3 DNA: TGCAGCGTGCAGGGGGCAGGGGGCAAAAACATTCAGTACTTC.

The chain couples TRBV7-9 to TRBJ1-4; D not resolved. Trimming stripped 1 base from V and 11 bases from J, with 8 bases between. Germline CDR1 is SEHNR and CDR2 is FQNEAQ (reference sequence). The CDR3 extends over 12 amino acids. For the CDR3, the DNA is TGTGCCAGCAGCTTAGGAACCGGGAAACTGTTTTTT. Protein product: CASSLGTGKLFF.

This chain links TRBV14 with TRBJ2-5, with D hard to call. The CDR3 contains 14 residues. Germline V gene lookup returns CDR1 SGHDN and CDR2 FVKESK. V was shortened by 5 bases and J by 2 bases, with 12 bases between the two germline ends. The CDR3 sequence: CASSFLTAQETQYF. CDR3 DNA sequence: TGTGCCAGCAGCTTTCTAACAGCTCAAGAGACCCAGTACTTC.

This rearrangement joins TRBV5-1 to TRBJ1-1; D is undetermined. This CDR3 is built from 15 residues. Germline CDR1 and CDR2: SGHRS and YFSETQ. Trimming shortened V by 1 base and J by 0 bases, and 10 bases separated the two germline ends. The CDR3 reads CASSLRGAVNTEAFF. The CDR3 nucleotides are TGCGCCAGCAGCTTGCGCGGCGCCGTGAACACTGAAGCTTTCTTT.

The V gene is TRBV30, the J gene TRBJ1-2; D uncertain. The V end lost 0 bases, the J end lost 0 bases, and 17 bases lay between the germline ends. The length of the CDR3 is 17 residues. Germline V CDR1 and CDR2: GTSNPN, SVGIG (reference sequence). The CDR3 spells CAWSVGFSPLSNYGYTF. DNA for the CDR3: TGTGCCTGGAGTGTTGGCTTCTCCCCGCTCTCTAACTATGGCTACACCTTC.

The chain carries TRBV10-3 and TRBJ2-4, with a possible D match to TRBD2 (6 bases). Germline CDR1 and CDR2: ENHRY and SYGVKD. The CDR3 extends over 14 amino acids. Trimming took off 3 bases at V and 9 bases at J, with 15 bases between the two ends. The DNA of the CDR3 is TGTGCCATCAGTGAAAGTCCTAACGGGGGCATTCAGTACTTC. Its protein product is CAISESPNGGIQYF.

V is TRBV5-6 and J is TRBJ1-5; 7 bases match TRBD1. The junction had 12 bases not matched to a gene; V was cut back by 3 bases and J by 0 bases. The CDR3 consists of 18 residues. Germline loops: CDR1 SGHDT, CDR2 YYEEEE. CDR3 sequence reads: CASSSASGQIYSNQPQHF. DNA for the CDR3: TGTGCCAGCAGCTCAGCCTCGGGACAGATATATAGCAATCAGCCCCAGCATTTT.

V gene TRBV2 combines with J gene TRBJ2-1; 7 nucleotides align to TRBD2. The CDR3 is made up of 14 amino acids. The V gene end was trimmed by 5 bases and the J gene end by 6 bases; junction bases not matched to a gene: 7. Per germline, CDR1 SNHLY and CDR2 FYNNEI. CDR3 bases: TGTGCCAGCAGTTCCGGACTAGGGAGCAATGAGCAGTTCTTC. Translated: CASSSGLGSNEQFF.

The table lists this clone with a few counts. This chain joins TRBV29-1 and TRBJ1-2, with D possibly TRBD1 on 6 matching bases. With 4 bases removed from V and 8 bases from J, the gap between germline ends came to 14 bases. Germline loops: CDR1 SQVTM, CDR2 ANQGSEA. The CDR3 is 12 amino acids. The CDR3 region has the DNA TGCAGCGTTGGTCTTACCGACAGGGGCTACACCTTC. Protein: CSVGLTDRGYTF. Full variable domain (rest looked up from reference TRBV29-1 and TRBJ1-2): SAVISQKPSRDICQRGTSLTIQCQVDSQVTMMFWYRQQPGQSLTLIATANQGSEATYESGFVIDKFPISRPNLTFSTLTVSNMSPEDSSIYLCSVGLTDRGYTFGSGTRLTVV.